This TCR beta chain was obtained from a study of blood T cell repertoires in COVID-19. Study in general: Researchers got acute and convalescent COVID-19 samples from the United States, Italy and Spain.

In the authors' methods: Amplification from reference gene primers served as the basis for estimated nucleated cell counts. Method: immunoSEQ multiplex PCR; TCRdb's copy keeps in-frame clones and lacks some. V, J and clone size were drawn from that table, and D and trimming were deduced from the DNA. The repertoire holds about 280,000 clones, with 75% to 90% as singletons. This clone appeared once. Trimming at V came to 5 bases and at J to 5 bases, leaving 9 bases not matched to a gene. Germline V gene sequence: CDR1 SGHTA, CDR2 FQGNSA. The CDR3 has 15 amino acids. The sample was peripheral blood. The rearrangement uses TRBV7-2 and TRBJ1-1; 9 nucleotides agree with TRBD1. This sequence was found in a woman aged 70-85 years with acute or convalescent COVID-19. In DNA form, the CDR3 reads TGTGCCAGCAGCCACCGGACAGGGGCGAGGACTGAAGCTTTCTTT. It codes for CASSHRTGARTEAFF.